The 22 T cell receptor beta chains presented below share a single source sample, sequenced in a study of T cells in Graves' hyperthyroidism and ophthalmopathy. There were TCR beta CDR3 regions amplified from RNA transcripts. The HTBI primer set was used in a first-round RT-PCR of the TCR CDR3. Each CDR3 protein is one row after TCRdb ran MiXCR on the multiplex PCR reads. The sample lists roughly 380,000 distinct CDR3 sequences, roughly 13% seen once, with about a fifth in the top ten. Source material: blood. The receptor source for this set is a man aged 25-45 years with Graves' hyperthyroidism that later progressed to Graves' ophthalmopathy.

This clonotype was seen repeatedly, ten times or more. The V call is TRBV7-6, the J call TRBJ2-5; D is uncertain. Germline CDR1 SGHVS, CDR2 FNYEAQ. The CDR3 sequence is 14 residues long. Trimming pared 4 bases from V and 2 bases from J, leaving 11 bases between. CDR3 sequence reads: CASSSTHLQETQYF. DNA for the CDR3: TGTGCCAGCAGCTCGACTCACCTACAAGAGACCCAGTACTTC.

This clonotype has at least ten counts. J is TRBJ1-5 and V is TRBV27, with D unresolved. Germline CDR1 MNHEY, CDR2 SMNVEV (reference sequence). V shed 2 bases and J shed 2 bases, with 10 bases lying between them. The CDR3 spans 15 residues. The CDR3 nucleotides are TGTGCCAGCAGTTTAGGGATGGGTGGCAATCAGCCCCAGCATTTT. Its protein product is CASSLGMGGNQPQHF.

The table lists this clonotype with a few counts. This rearrangement joins TRBV6-1 to TRBJ1-2; D remains ambiguous. The length of the CDR3 is 11 residues. CDR1 and CDR2 (germline): MNHNS, SASEGT. V lost 5 bases, J lost 8 bases, and 9 bases lay in between. The CDR3 DNA is TGTGCCAGCAGTAGGGAAGTCGGCTACACCTTC. Translated, it gives CASSREVGYTF.

This chain connects TRBV7-6 to TRBJ2-2; 8 bases match TRBD1. The germline gives CDR1 SGHVS, CDR2 FNYEAQ. CDR3 length: 18 amino acids. The junction had 14 bases not matched to a gene; V was cut back by 5 bases and J by 3 bases. The CDR3, as DNA: TGTGCCAGCAGCGCATACACGTCGGACAGGGTTTACACCGGGGAGCTGTTTTTT. Encoded protein: CASSAYTSDRVYTGELFF. The full variable domain, rest sourced from reference TRBV7-6 and TRBJ2-2, is GAGVSQSPRYKVTKRGQDVALRCDPISGHVSLYWYRQALGQGPEFLTYFNYEAQQDKSGLPNDRFSAERPEGSISTLTIQRTEQRDSAMYRCASSAYTSDRVYTGELFFGEGSRLTVL.

The chain employs TRBV7-9 and TRBJ2-7; TRBD1 matches at 9 bases. CDR1 is SEHNR and CDR2 is FQNEAQ in the germline V gene (reference sequence). CDR3 length equals 15 residues. V lost 5 bases and J lost 5; bases outside the gene matches: 10. CDR3 region: CASSKTGGDLHEQYF. The CDR3 coding sequence is TGTGCCAGCAGCAAAACAGGGGGCGACTTACACGAGCAGTACTTC.

This clonotype has just a few counts. The rearrangement links TRBV7-8 to TRBJ1-3; D gene unclear. Trimming shortened V by 5 bases and J by 1 base, and 9 bases separated the two germline ends. The germline gives CDR1 SGHVS, CDR2 FQNEAQ. The CDR3 runs to 14 residues. CDR3 coding DNA: TGTGCCAGCAGCCGACGTGGTTCTGGAAACACCATATATTTT. Translation: CASSRRGSGNTIYF.

The J gene is TRBJ1-6, the V gene TRBV30; no clear D gene. There are 14 residues in the CDR3. The V end was cut by 6 bases, the J end by 4 bases, with 13 bases between. The germline V gene has CDR1 GTSNPN and CDR2 SVGIG (reference sequence). The DNA for the CDR3 is TGTGCCTGTTTGCGACTGGATTATAATTCACCCCTCCACTTT. The encoded protein is CACLRLDYNSPLHF.

This chain joins TRBV27 and TRBJ1-6; D might be TRBD1 (6 bases). Between the trimmed V and J ends, which lost 4 bases and 6 bases, there was a span of 10 bases. Germline loops: CDR1 MNHEY, CDR2 SMNVEV (reference sequence). The CDR3 consists of 14 residues. DNA for the CDR3: TGTGCCAGCAGTTCTTGGACAGCTAATTCACCCCTCCACTTT. Translation gives CASSSWTANSPLHF.

This clonotype came up many times. The chain carries TRBV2 and TRBJ1-1; D unresolved. The CDR3 is 16 amino acids. V lost 1 base, J lost 5 bases, and 17 bases lay in between. Germline V lookup: CDR1 SNHLY, CDR2 FYNNEI. The CDR3: CASSEEGTELRTEAFF. CDR3 sequence (DNA): TGTGCCAGCAGTGAAGAGGGCACTGAATTGAGAACTGAAGCTTTCTTT.

V and J are TRBV20-1 and TRBJ2-2, with 16 bases identical to TRBD2. The V segment lost 3 bases and the J segment 4 bases; nucleotides outside the gene matches: 14. Per germline, CDR1 DFQATT and CDR2 SNEGSKA (reference sequence). CDR3 length: 20 amino acids. CDR3 DNA: TGCAGTGCTAGGGCACCCCCGGGACTAGCGGGGGGGCGGGGCACCGGGGAGCTGTTTTTT. Its protein product is CSARAPPGLAGGRGTGELFF.

This clonotype has just a few counts. The rearrangement joins TRBV15 to TRBJ2-3; D is possibly TRBD1 (6 bases). V was trimmed by 1 base and J by 0 bases, leaving 14 bases between them. Germline V gene lookup returns CDR1 LNHNV and CDR2 YYDKDF (reference sequence). This CDR3 contains 17 residues. For the CDR3, the DNA is TGTGCCACCAGCAGAGCCACGACAGGTCTCAGCACAGATACGCAGTATTTT. The encoded protein is CATSRATTGLSTDTQYF.

The V gene is TRBV4-2, the J gene TRBJ2-5; 9 bases match TRBD2. The CDR3 sequence is 16 residues long. Germline CDR1 and CDR2: LGHNA and YNFKEQ. V lost 0 bases, J lost 5 bases, and 7 bases stayed unmatched. The CDR3 sequence: CASSQDWRGGRETQYF. In DNA form, the CDR3 reads TGTGCCAGCAGCCAAGATTGGCGGGGGGGCAGGGAGACCCAGTACTTC.

At least ten counts were recorded for this clonotype. This chain uses TRBV12-3 or TRBV12-4 with TRBJ1-2, with 9 nucleotides matching TRBD1. Trimming at V came to 6 bases and at J to 4 bases, leaving 15 bases not matched to a gene. The CDR3 totals 17 residues. Here the CDR3 reads CASSRTGVSSLGYGYTF. CDR3 coding DNA: TGTGCCAGCAGCAGGACAGGGGTTTCGTCACTAGGCTATGGCTACACCTTC.

The chain employs TRBV28 and TRBJ1-1; TRBD1 agrees at 10 bases. The V gene end was trimmed by 2 bases and the J gene end by 0 bases; junction bases not matched to a gene: 3. There are 16 residues in the CDR3. Germline V gives CDR1 MDHEN, CDR2 SYDVKM. As DNA, the CDR3 is TGTGCCAGCAGTTTAAAGGACAGGGGGATGAACACTGAAGCTTTCTTT. Its protein product is CASSLKDRGMNTEAFF.

This clonotype has more than one count but fewer than ten. The chain carries TRBV6-2 or TRBV6-3 and TRBJ2-6; D possibly corresponds to TRBD2 (5 bases). Germline V gene lookup returns CDR1 MNHEY and CDR2 SVGEGT. CDR3 size: 15 residues. Between the trimmed V and J ends, which lost 8 bases and 0 bases, there was a span of 11 bases. CDR3 sequence (DNA): TGTGCCAGCCGTCTAGGAGGCTCTGGGGCCAACGTCCTGACTTTC. Its protein is CASRLGGSGANVLTF.

There are a few counts of this clonotype. J is TRBJ1-5 and V is TRBV12-3 or TRBV12-4; 8 bases agree with TRBD1. The CDR3 runs 14 residues. J gave up 7 bases and V 5 bases, and 7 bases lay outside the gene matches. CDR3 amino acids: CASSPETGEQPQHF. DNA for the CDR3: TGTGCCAGCAGTCCCGAGACAGGGGAGCAGCCCCAGCATTTT.

A few counts support this clonotype. The chain couples TRBV5-1 to TRBJ1-2, with no clear D. Germline loops: CDR1 SGHRS, CDR2 YFSETQ. The CDR3 loop spans 14 amino acids. The V end was cut by 9 bases, the J end by 2 bases, with 17 bases between. CDR3 loop: CATSEEGGNYGYTF. The CDR3 nucleotides are TGCGCCACTTCAGAGGAGGGCGGAAACTATGGCTACACCTTC.

This clonotype was counted ten times or more. The chain has TRBV6-1 and TRBJ1-1; tentative D call: TRBD1 (6 bases). The V end was cut by 5 bases, the J end by 11 bases, with 18 bases between. The germline gives CDR1 MNHNS, CDR2 SASEGT. This CDR3 contains 13 residues. CDR3 amino acids: CASSRSEGVRAFF. CDR3 nucleotide sequence: TGTGCCAGCAGTCGATCAGAGGGGGTTCGGGCTTTCTTT.

This clonotype was counted at least ten times. The chain joins TRBV27 to TRBJ1-1; 7 bases match TRBD1. CDR3 length: 15 amino acids. V trimming: 6 bases; J trimming: 5 bases; junction bases outside the gene matches: 12. CDR1 is MNHEY and CDR2 is SMNVEV in the germline V gene (reference sequence). The CDR3 sequence is CASSPSTGKRTEAFF. CDR3 coding DNA: TGTGCCAGCAGCCCTTCGACAGGGAAAAGGACTGAAGCTTTCTTT.

This clonotype was seen only a few times. J is TRBJ2-2 and V is TRBV20-1; 7 nucleotides align to TRBD2. CDR1 DFQATT and CDR2 SNEGSKA come from the germline V gene (reference sequence). With V trimmed by 3 bases and J by 7 bases, 8 bases remained unmatched. CDR3 length: 14 amino acids. CDR3 region: CSASSGGVGGELFF. DNA for the CDR3: TGCAGTGCTAGCTCTGGGGGGGTCGGCGGGGAGCTGTTTTTT.

This chain connects TRBV15 to TRBJ2-2; the D call may be TRBD1 or TRBD2 (5 bases each). The CDR3 has 15 residues. Germline CDR1 is LNHNV and CDR2 is YYDKDF (reference sequence). Trimming stripped 5 bases from V and 1 base from J, with 11 bases between. CDR3 amino acids: CATSPDGGNTGELFF. For the CDR3, the DNA is TGTGCCACCAGCCCAGATGGGGGGAACACCGGGGAGCTGTTTTTT.

The table lists this clonotype with many counts. The chain carries TRBV10-3 and TRBJ2-3; D ambiguous. From germline, CDR1 is ENHRY and CDR2 SYGVKD. CDR3 length: 15 residues. Trimming pared 3 bases from V and 2 bases from J, leaving 12 bases between. The CDR3 nucleotides read TGTGCCATCAGTGATGGTTTAGTATCCACAGATACGCAGTATTTT. The encoded protein is CAISDGLVSTDTQYF.